The 21 T cell receptor beta chains below come from one sample, sequenced in a study of T cells in Graves' hyperthyroidism and ophthalmopathy (dated by TCRdb to between 2017 and 2020). Library generation was performed with multiplex PCR. This sample was sequenced with an Illumina HiSeq 2000. The TCR beta CDR3 regions were amplified from the RNA transcripts. For the first round of RT-PCR on the TCR CDR3, the HTBI primer set was used together with the Qiagen OneStep RT-PCR kit. TCRdb ran its own pipeline on the public reads, namely fastp trimming at Q25 and MiXCR clone calling, and kept in-frame beta chains. Identical CDR3 proteins give one entry, which carries the most common genes and DNA. The sample table records 350,000 to 450,000 distinct CDR3 sequences; roughly 13% of these occur just once. The top ten hold 25% to 30% of the sample. Specimen: blood. These receptors all stem from a man aged 50 to 59 with Graves' ophthalmopathy.

This clonotype was recorded many times. The chain has TRBV28 and TRBJ2-5; a weak D match, TRBD2 (5 bases). V lost 3 bases to trimming and J lost 4 bases, with 12 bases between them. The length of the CDR3 is 14 residues. CDR1 is MDHEN and CDR2 is SYDVKM in the germline V gene. The CDR3 nucleotides are TGTGCCAGCAGTTTGGCAAGACGGGGAGAGACCCAGTACTTC. Translated, it gives CASSLARRGETQYF.

This clonotype was picked up many times. The chain couples TRBV6-1 to TRBJ2-7; D remains ambiguous. V gave up 2 bases and J gave up 2 bases, with 16 bases separating them. Germline values: CDR1 MNHNS, CDR2 SASEGT. The CDR3 runs to 16 residues. DNA of the CDR3: TGTGCCAGCAGTGAACTCGGCGGTACTCTTCCCTACGAGCAGTACTTC. Amino acid sequence: CASSELGGTLPYEQYF.

In this sample, this clonotype turned up many times. The CDR3 nucleotides are TGTGCCAGCAGCCGAAGGACCGGGGCCTACGAGCAGTACTTC. Protein sequence: CASSRRTGAYEQYF. The chain joins TRBV3-1 to TRBJ2-7; possibly TRBD2 for D (5 bases). Trimming pared 4 bases from V and 2 bases from J, leaving 12 bases between. Germline CDR1 LGHDT, CDR2 YNNKEL (reference sequence). This CDR3 spans 14 amino acids.

As DNA, the CDR3 is TGTGCCAGCACCAAAACAGGGCGTAATTCACCCCTCCACTTT. Residues: CASTKTGRNSPLHF. The rearrangement links TRBV27 to TRBJ1-6; TRBD1 might be the D (6 bases). This CDR3 spans 14 amino acids. Germline V CDR1 and CDR2: MNHEY, SMNVEV (reference sequence). Trimming took off 7 bases at V and 6 bases at J, with 13 bases between the two ends.

The chain combines TRBV20-1 with TRBJ2-2; TRBD2 might be the D (5 bases). V shed 6 bases and J shed 2 bases, with 16 bases lying between them. Per the germline V gene, CDR1 is DFQATT and CDR2 is SNEGSKA (reference sequence). The CDR3 is made up of 15 amino acids. The CDR3 nucleotides are TGCAGTGCCGAGGTCAGAGGGCAAAACACCGGGGAGCTGTTTTTT. This translates into CSAEVRGQNTGELFF.

This chain connects TRBV15 to TRBJ1-4; unclear D gene. The V and J ends lost 3 bases and 8 bases respectively, with 7 bases between them. Germline V gene sequence: CDR1 LNHNV, CDR2 YYDKDF (reference sequence). The length of the CDR3 is 12 residues. The CDR3 nucleotides read TGTGCCACCAGCAGGGAGCGGGAAAAACTGTTTTTT. This codes for CATSREREKLFF. The entire variable domain, with the rest obtained from reference TRBV15 and TRBJ1-4, is as follows: DAMVIQNPRYQVTQFGKPVTLSCSQTLNHNVMYWYQQKSSQAPKLLFHYYDKDFNNEADTPDNFQSRRPNTSFCFLDIRSPGLGDTAMYLCATSREREKLFFGSGTQLSVL.

This clonotype was seen repeatedly, ten times or more. This sequence joins TRBV3-1 and TRBJ2-3; perhaps TRBD1 as D (5 bases). Trimming removed 2 bases from V and 5 bases from J, with 14 bases in between. The germline V gene encodes CDR1 LGHDT and CDR2 YNNKEL (reference sequence). This CDR3 has 15 residues. The CDR3 loop reads CASSQTARVGDTQYF. DNA for the CDR3: TGTGCCAGCAGCCAAACCGCCAGGGTTGGAGATACGCAGTATTTT.

This clonotype has at least ten counts. This chain uses TRBV2 with TRBJ1-1; 8 bases match TRBD1. V was clipped by 6 bases and J by 1 base; unmatched bases: 10. CDR1 is SNHLY, CDR2 FYNNEI, per germline. This CDR3 contains 16 residues. The CDR3 reads CASSYSQGAKNTEAFF. The CDR3 DNA reads as TGTGCCAGCAGCTATAGCCAGGGGGCAAAGAACACTGAAGCTTTCTTT.

This clonotype was detected many times. The genes are TRBV11-2 and TRBJ2-1; TRBD2 aligns across 10 bases. V lost 2 bases, J lost 9 bases, and 10 bases stayed unmatched. The CDR3 loop spans 16 amino acids. The V gene's germline CDR1 is SGHAT and CDR2 FQNNGV. The DNA for the CDR3 is TGTGCCAGCAGCTTAACTTTTAGCGGGAGGATGGCTGAGCAGTTCTTC. This encodes CASSLTFSGRMAEQFF.

This clonotype was detected many times. V gene TRBV12-3 or TRBV12-4 combines with J gene TRBJ2-2, with D possibly matching TRBD1 (5 bases). V was cut by 5 bases and J by 8 bases, with 15 bases left in between. The CDR3 sequence is 14 residues long. The CDR3 is CASSPDSAPGELFF. For the CDR3, the DNA is TGTGCCAGCAGTCCTGACAGCGCCCCGGGGGAGCTGTTTTTT.

This clonotype appeared many times. This chain links TRBV2 with TRBJ2-7; 8 positions agree with TRBD1. Germline-derived CDR1 and CDR2 are SNHLY and FYNNEI. J was trimmed by 6 bases and V by 2 bases; bases with no gene match: 18. The CDR3 totals 18 residues. The CDR3: CASSEHVSLAQGASEQYF. CDR3 nucleotide sequence: TGTGCCAGCAGTGAACATGTTTCGTTGGCTCAGGGGGCGTCCGAGCAGTACTTC. Supplemented by reference TRBV2 and TRBJ2-7, the full variable domain reads EPEVTQTPSHQVTQMGQEVILRCVPISNHLYFYWYRQILGQKVEFLVSFYNNEISEKSEIFDDQFSVERPDGSNFTLKIRSTKLEDSAMYFCASSEHVSLAQGASEQYFGPGTRLTVT.

This clonotype was counted only a few times. V usage is TRBV9 and J usage is TRBJ2-1; 13 bases line up with TRBD2. The V gene end was trimmed by 3 bases and the J gene end by 8 bases; junction bases not matched to a gene: 8. The CDR3 has 16 residues. Germline CDR1 reads SGDLS; CDR2 reads YYNGEE. The CDR3, as DNA: TGTGCCAGCAGCGATACTAGCGGGAGGGGCAGCTATGAGCAGTTCTTC. This gives the protein CASSDTSGRGSYEQFF.

The V gene is TRBV7-4, the J gene TRBJ2-1; possibly TRBD2 for D (6 bases). The CDR3 is 17 residues long. The germline V gene encodes CDR1 SGHVT and CDR2 SQSDAQ. Trimming pared 5 bases from V and 0 bases from J, leaving 17 bases between. In DNA form, the CDR3 reads TGTGCCAGCAGCGTATTACAGACTAGTATCTCCTACAATGAGCAGTTCTTC. Translated: CASSVLQTSISYNEQFF.

The chain carries TRBV9 and TRBJ2-1; D assignment may be TRBD1 or TRBD2 (5 bases each). The CDR3 totals 14 residues. The germline V and J ends were trimmed by 2 bases and 11 bases, with 17 bases remaining between them. Germline CDR1 and CDR2: SGDLS and YYNGEE. CDR3 residues: CASSVDLGGAKQFF. In nucleotides, the CDR3 is TGTGCCAGCAGCGTCGATCTTGGGGGAGCTAAGCAGTTCTTC.

This clonotype was seen many times. This chain joins TRBV7-9 and TRBJ2-7; 7 bases line up with TRBD1. This CDR3 has 14 residues. Germline V gene data show CDR1 as SEHNR and CDR2 as FQNEAQ (reference sequence). Trimming cost V 6 bases and J 6 bases; bases outside gene matches: 11. The DNA for the CDR3 is TGTGCCAGCAGTTTTCAATTATCAGGGGGCGAGCAGTACTTC. Encoded protein: CASSFQLSGGEQYF.

This clonotype was detected ten times or more. V and J are TRBV5-1 and TRBJ2-3; 12 bases align to TRBD2. The CDR3 loop spans 17 amino acids. Germline lookup yields CDR1 SGHRS and CDR2 YFSETQ. V lost 0 bases, J lost 3 bases, and 5 bases stayed unmatched. The DNA of the CDR3 is TGCGCCAGCAGCTTGGCCGGGACTAGCGGGCGGACAGATACGCAGTATTTT. Protein: CASSLAGTSGRTDTQYF. Together with reference TRBV5-1 and TRBJ2-3, the CDR3 gives the full variable domain: KAGVTQTPRYLIKTRGQQVTLSCSPISGHRSVSWYQQTPGQGLQFLFEYFSETQRNKGNFPGRFSGRQFSNSRSEMNVSTLELGDSALYLCASSLAGTSGRTDTQYFGPGTRLTVL.

V and J are TRBV15 and TRBJ1-6; no clear D gene. This CDR3 contains 15 residues. Germline CDR1 and CDR2: LNHNV and YYDKDF (reference sequence). V lost 3 bases to trimming and J lost 11 bases, with 17 bases between them. This CDR3 is CATSSRLAFGAPLHF. The CDR3 bases are TGTGCCACCAGCAGCCGACTGGCTTTTGGGGCACCCCTCCACTTT.

At least ten counts were recorded for this clonotype. The V gene is TRBV7-9, the J gene TRBJ2-7; D gene uncertain. The length of the CDR3 is 12 residues. From germline, CDR1 is SEHNR and CDR2 FQNEAQ (reference sequence). The ends were cut back, 5 bases at V and 2 bases at J, with 7 bases in the middle. The CDR3 here is CASSPDPYEQYF. The CDR3 bases are TGTGCCAGCAGCCCGGACCCCTACGAGCAGTACTTC.

This clonotype was seen ten or more times. The chain combines TRBV7-3 with TRBJ2-1; D not certain. This CDR3 is 14 amino acids long. The germline CDR1 and CDR2 sequences are SGHTA and FQGTGA. Trimming took 7 bases from V and 10 from J, leaving 20 bases between them. CDR3 bases: TGTGCCAGCACCACGGGCCGGCGAAGTCGAGAGCAGTTCTTC. Translation gives CASTTGRRSREQFF.

Details on this clonotype: One end of the junction does not line up with germline, which may come from a read error. This rearrangement joins TRBV4-1 to TRBJ1-2; D uncertain. The CDR3 sequence is 15 residues long. The germline V gene has CDR1 MGHRA and CDR2 YSYEKL. This CDR3 reads CASSQDSRGYYGCTF. In DNA form, the CDR3 reads TGCGCCAGCAGCCAAGATTCTCGCGGATACTATGGCTGCACCTTC.

This clonotype was detected ten times or more. J is TRBJ1-3 and V is TRBV12-3 or TRBV12-4; perhaps TRBD1 as D (5 bases). CDR3 length: 15 residues. Trimming pared 6 bases from V and 0 bases from J, leaving 12 bases between. The CDR3 DNA reads as TGTGCCAGCAGGCCCACAGGCTTCTCTGGAAACACCATATATTTT. Protein product: CASRPTGFSGNTIYF.